This T cell receptor (beta chain) was profiled in a study of blood T cell repertoires in COVID-19. The wider study: Samples taken during acute and convalescent COVID-19 were collected in the United States, Italy and Spain.

Germline trimming cut 5 bases from V and 3 bases from J; bases unmatched to any gene: 7. Germline CDR1 reads GTSNPN; CDR2 reads SVGIG (reference sequence). This CDR3 is 14 amino acids long. Source study methods: Amplification of reference gene primers was used by the study to estimate nucleated cell counts. Clones were sequenced by immunoSEQ multiplex PCR, and TCRdb holds only the in-frame ones, with some missing. Clonal size and the V and J genes are those of that table, whereas D and trimming came from the DNA. The sample holds under 80,000 clones, 65% to 80% seen once. This clonotype was sampled from a human donor in a cohort sampled during active COVID-19. V is TRBV30 and J is TRBJ2-3, with 8 bases that match TRBD1. The source material was peripheral blood. CDR3 coding DNA: TGTGCCTGGGGCACAGGGGGAGGAACAGATACGCAGTATTTT. The encoded protein is CAWGTGGGTDTQYF.